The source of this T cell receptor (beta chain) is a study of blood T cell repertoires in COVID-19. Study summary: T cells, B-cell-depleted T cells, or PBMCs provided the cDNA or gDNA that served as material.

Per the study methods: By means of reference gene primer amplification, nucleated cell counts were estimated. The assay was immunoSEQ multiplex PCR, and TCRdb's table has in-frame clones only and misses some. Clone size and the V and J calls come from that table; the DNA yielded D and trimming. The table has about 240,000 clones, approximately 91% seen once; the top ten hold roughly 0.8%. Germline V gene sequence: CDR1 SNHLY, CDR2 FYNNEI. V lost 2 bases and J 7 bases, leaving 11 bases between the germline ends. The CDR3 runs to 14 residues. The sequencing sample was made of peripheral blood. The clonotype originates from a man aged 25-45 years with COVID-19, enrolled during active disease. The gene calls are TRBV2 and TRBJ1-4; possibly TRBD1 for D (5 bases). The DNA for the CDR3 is TGTGCCAGCAGTGAATCGGGGAGGGGTGAAAAACTGTTTTTT. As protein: CASSESGRGEKLFF.